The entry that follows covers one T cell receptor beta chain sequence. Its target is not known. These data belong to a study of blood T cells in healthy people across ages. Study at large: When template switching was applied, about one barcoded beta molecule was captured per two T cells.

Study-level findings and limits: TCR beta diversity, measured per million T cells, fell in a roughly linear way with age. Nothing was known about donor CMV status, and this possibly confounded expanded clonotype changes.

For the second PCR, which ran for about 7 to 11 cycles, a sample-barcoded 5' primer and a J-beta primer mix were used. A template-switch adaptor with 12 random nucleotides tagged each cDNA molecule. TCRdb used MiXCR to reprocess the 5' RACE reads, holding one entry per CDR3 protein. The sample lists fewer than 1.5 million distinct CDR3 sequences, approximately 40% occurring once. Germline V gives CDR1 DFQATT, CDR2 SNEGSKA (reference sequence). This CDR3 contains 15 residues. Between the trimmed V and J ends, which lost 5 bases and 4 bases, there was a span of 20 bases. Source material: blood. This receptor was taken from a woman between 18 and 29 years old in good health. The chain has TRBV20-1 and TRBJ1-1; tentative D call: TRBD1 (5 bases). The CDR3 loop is CSAFNRGGSSTEAFF. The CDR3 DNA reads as TGCAGTGCTTTCAACCGCGGGGGAAGTAGCACTGAAGCTTTCTTT.